This T cell receptor (beta chain) was sequenced during a study of T cell repertoires in cytomegalovirus infection. Germline CDR1 is LGHNA and CDR2 is YNFKEQ. Trimming removed 1 base from V and 4 bases from J, with 16 bases in between. The CDR3 covers 16 residues. TCRdb recomputed calls from the reads with MiXCR, one row per CDR3 protein. The sample shows fewer than 250,000 distinct CDR3 sequences, 9% to 15% of them seen only once. This chain links TRBV4-2 with TRBJ1-2; D is possibly TRBD1 (6 bases). Material for sequencing was PBMCs. This TCR was sampled from a human donor in good health (CMV status not recorded). Some clones in this sample may be carry-over from other donors' samples. CDR3 sequence (DNA): TGTGCCAGCAGCCAAGTCGGGGCAGGGGCGATCTATGGCTACACCTTC. Translation gives CASSQVGAGAIYGYTF.